The source of this TCR beta chain is a study of T cell repertoires in cytomegalovirus infection. Whole-study context: Use of recently identified HLA-C-restricted and well-studied HLA-B-restricted CMV epitopes was part of the study. Signatures in public TCR beta sequences pointed to both CMV infection and matching HLA type. Study findings and constraints: Cumulated frequencies of public TCR beta families served to identify carriers of CMV plus the relevant HLA. In two of eight donors, the top clonotype was HLA-C-restricted CMV-specific.

This clonotype was seen a handful of times. Its specificity is not known. Deletions cut 1 base from V and 6 bases from J, with 10 bases between. CDR3 length: 14 amino acids. Per germline, CDR1 SGHVS and CDR2 FQNEAQ. TCRdb re-called the reads with MiXCR, one entry per CDR3 protein. The table includes roughly 730,000 distinct CDR3 sequences, around 32% detected once. V is TRBV7-8 and J is TRBJ1-5, with D possibly being TRBD1 (5 bases). This material consisted of cultured PBMCs, taken from culture after CMV antigen stimulation. The TCR comes from a human donor in good health (CMV status not recorded). Some clones in this sample may be carry-over from other donors' samples. The CDR3: CASSLVEGIQPQHF. CDR3 in DNA: TGTGCCAGCAGCTTAGTGGAGGGGATTCAGCCCCAGCATTTT.